A selection of T cell receptor beta chains follows, all from one sample in a study of blood T cell repertoires in COVID-19. The assay was immunoSEQ multiplex PCR, and TCRdb's table has in-frame clones only and misses some. Among approximately 200,000 clones listed, about four fifths were seen once. The sample comprised peripheral blood. These receptors were collected from a woman aged 55-69 years with acute or convalescent COVID-19. The CDR3 runs from the conserved cysteine through the conserved F or W. The D gene is left open where the match is weak. Where a row states a size, it is once, few, many or the class of an expanded clone; other rows omit it.

d_gene: -
abundance: -
v_gene: TRBV2
j_gene: TRBJ1-4
CDR3nt: TGTGCCAGCAGACCGGGGACGGGGGGATTCTTTAATGAAAAACTGTTTTTT
CDR3aa: CASRPGTGGFFNEKLFF

d_gene: -
abundance: -
v_gene: TRBV7-9
j_gene: TRBJ2-7
CDR3nt: TGTGCCAGCAGCGGAATACAGGGGAGGAACCCCTACGAGCAGTACTTC
CDR3aa: CASSGIQGRNPYEQYF

d_gene: TRBD1
abundance: -
v_gene: TRBV12-3/TRBV12-4
j_gene: TRBJ1-5
CDR3nt: TGTGCCAGCAGCTTAGGGGGACAGGGACAGCATTTT
CDR3aa: CASSLGGQGQHF

d_gene: -
abundance: -
v_gene: TRBV5-1
j_gene: TRBJ1-2
CDR3nt: TGCGCCAGCAGCTTGGGACAGCTGGACTATGGCTACACCTTC
CDR3aa: CASSLGQLDYGYTF

d_gene: -
abundance: -
v_gene: TRBV3-1/TRBV3-2
j_gene: TRBJ2-3
CDR3nt: TGTGCCAGCAGCCAAGAAAGGAACAGTAGCACAGATACGCAGTATTTT
CDR3aa: CASSQERNSSTDTQYF

d_gene: TRBD1
abundance: -
v_gene: TRBV3-1/TRBV3-2
j_gene: TRBJ1-1
CDR3nt: TGTGCCAGCAGCCAAGTAACAGGGGGGGAAGCTTTCTTT
CDR3aa: CASSQVTGGEAFF

d_gene: -
abundance: -
v_gene: TRBV3-1/TRBV3-2
j_gene: TRBJ1-6
CDR3nt: TGTGCCAGCAGCCAGACTAGCTCCTATAATTCACCCCTCCACTTT
CDR3aa: CASSQTSSYNSPLHF

d_gene: TRBD1
abundance: -
v_gene: TRBV3-1/TRBV3-2
j_gene: TRBJ1-2
CDR3nt: TGTGCCAGCAGCCACTGGGGGCTAGGGGACAGGGGTCCCCTTAACTATGGCTACACCTTC
CDR3aa: CASSHWGLGDRGPLNYGYTF

d_gene: -
abundance: few
v_gene: TRBV4-2
j_gene: TRBJ1-1
CDR3nt: TGTGCCAGCAGCCAAGATAGAGCCTTAGGGGGACAAACTGAAGCTTTCTTT
CDR3aa: CASSQDRALGGQTEAFF

d_gene: -
abundance: -
v_gene: TRBV3-1/TRBV3-2
j_gene: TRBJ2-2
CDR3nt: TGTGCCAGCAACTTATACAGCTCCGGGGAGCTGTTTTTT
CDR3aa: CASNLYSSGELFF

d_gene: -
abundance: -
v_gene: TRBV5-6
j_gene: TRBJ1-2
CDR3nt: TGTGCCAGCAGCTTTTACAGGGCCCCCTATGGCTACACCTTC
CDR3aa: CASSFYRAPYGYTF

d_gene: -
abundance: many
v_gene: TRBV2
j_gene: TRBJ2-7
CDR3nt: TGTGCCAGCAGTCCCGGCCGGGTAGCGCCATCCGAGCAGTACTTC
CDR3aa: CASSPGRVAPSEQYF

d_gene: -
abundance: -
v_gene: TRBV5-1
j_gene: TRBJ2-7
CDR3nt: TGCGCCAGCAGCTTGGCCTGGGGAGTTGAGTCCTACGAGCAGTACTTC
CDR3aa: CASSLAWGVESYEQYF

d_gene: TRBD1
abundance: -
v_gene: TRBV4-2
j_gene: TRBJ2-2
CDR3nt: TGTGCCAGCAGCCTGAAGGACAGGGAGAACACCGGGGAGCTGTTTTTT
CDR3aa: CASSLKDRENTGELFF

d_gene: -
abundance: -
v_gene: TRBV5-1
j_gene: TRBJ1-1
CDR3nt: TGCGCCAGCAGCTTGGATTACGGTGTGAACACTGAAGCTTTCTTT
CDR3aa: CASSLDYGVNTEAFF

d_gene: TRBD1
abundance: -
v_gene: TRBV18
j_gene: TRBJ2-1
CDR3nt: TGTGCCAGCTCACCACCACGCGACAGGGTCTACAATGAGCAGTTCTTC
CDR3aa: CASSPPRDRVYNEQFF

d_gene: -
abundance: -
v_gene: TRBV4-2
j_gene: TRBJ2-2
CDR3nt: TGTGCCAGCTGGGAGTTGAACACCGGGGAGCTGTTTTTT
CDR3aa: CASWELNTGELFF

d_gene: TRBD2
abundance: -
v_gene: TRBV10-3
j_gene: TRBJ2-1
CDR3nt: TGTGCCATCAGTAGCGGGGGGAACAATGAGCAGTTCTTC
CDR3aa: CAISSGGNNEQFF

d_gene: -
abundance: -
v_gene: TRBV28
j_gene: TRBJ1-6
CDR3nt: TGTGCCAGCACGGTCACGAAGAATTCACCCCTCCACTTT
CDR3aa: CASTVTKNSPLHF

d_gene: -
abundance: -
v_gene: TRBV11-2
j_gene: TRBJ1-1
CDR3nt: TGTGCCAGCAGCTTAAGCGGGGGGCGAGCTTTCTTT
CDR3aa: CASSLSGGRAFF

d_gene: -
abundance: once
v_gene: TRBV18
j_gene: TRBJ1-2
CDR3nt: TGTGCCAGCTCACCGGTCTCCAGAGCGGCTCCGAACTATGGCTACACCTTC
CDR3aa: CASSPVSRAAPNYGYTF

d_gene: TRBD1
abundance: -
v_gene: TRBV3-1/TRBV3-2
j_gene: TRBJ1-1
CDR3nt: TGTGCCAGCAGCCCAGGGGGATGGTACACTGAAGCTTTCTTT
CDR3aa: CASSPGGWYTEAFF

d_gene: -
abundance: -
v_gene: TRBV28
j_gene: TRBJ1-1
CDR3nt: TGTGCCAGCAGTTTAATCGACACCGGGGGTGAAGCTTTCTTT
CDR3aa: CASSLIDTGGEAFF

d_gene: -
abundance: -
v_gene: TRBV7-8
j_gene: TRBJ2-1
CDR3nt: TGTGCCAGCAGCCGGGGCGGGGAGCAGTTCTTC
CDR3aa: CASSRGGEQFF

d_gene: -
abundance: once
v_gene: TRBV2
j_gene: TRBJ2-3
CDR3nt: TGTGCCAGCAGTATCCGGTCCGCAGATACGCAGTATTTT
CDR3aa: CASSIRSADTQYF

d_gene: TRBD1
abundance: -
v_gene: TRBV4-2
j_gene: TRBJ1-6
CDR3nt: TGTGCCAGCAGCCAAGATTGGACAGGGGGATTGAATTCACCCCTCCACTTT
CDR3aa: CASSQDWTGGLNSPLHF

d_gene: TRBD2
abundance: -
v_gene: TRBV7-3
j_gene: TRBJ2-3
CDR3nt: TGTGCCAGCAGCCCTAGCGGGGGGGGCACAGATACGCAGTATTTT
CDR3aa: CASSPSGGGTDTQYF

d_gene: -
abundance: -
v_gene: TRBV4-1
j_gene: TRBJ2-5
CDR3nt: TGCGCCAGCAGCCAAGACGAGAGGGCCGGGGAGACCCAGTACTTC
CDR3aa: CASSQDERAGETQYF

d_gene: -
abundance: -
v_gene: TRBV29-1
j_gene: TRBJ1-1
CDR3nt: TGCAGCGTTGCCGGTTTGTTATCGGGGGTTGCTTTCTTT
CDR3aa: CSVAGLLSGVAFF

d_gene: -
abundance: -
v_gene: TRBV9
j_gene: TRBJ1-1
CDR3nt: TGTGCCAGCAGCGTCGCGACTGGGGAAGCTTTCTTT
CDR3aa: CASSVATGEAFF

d_gene: TRBD2
abundance: -
v_gene: TRBV7-2
j_gene: TRBJ2-1
CDR3nt: TGTGCCAGCAGTCTTGGACTAGCGGCCTACAATGAGCAGTTCTTC
CDR3aa: CASSLGLAAYNEQFF